The subject of this entry is one T cell receptor beta chain. This clonotype turned up a few times. The clone's antigen remains unknown. Base qualities are missing; no much larger clone stands one base away. The CDR3, from cysteine to phenylalanine, totals 14 residues. This entry keeps only the CDR3 DNA: 42 bases, framed from base 1. V is reduced by 4 bases and J by 7 bases, leaving a spacing of 12 bases between them. In the germline V gene, CDR1 corresponds to SGHRS and CDR2 to YFSETQ. This record belongs to a study of T-cell memory formation after mild COVID-19 (dated by TCRdb to 2020 to 2022). General notes on the study: TCR sequence clusters from the two donors were largely donor specific. In a couple of donors, T-cell clones that expanded and contracted after mild COVID-19 were followed by sequencing TCRalpha and TCRbeta repertoires longitudinally. Two young, previously healthy adult volunteers made up the cohort, one male and one female. Paper-wide results and their limitations: From day 15 to 85, contracting clones showed balanced CD4/CD8 phenotypes, whereas a second wave of clones that expanded from day 15 to 37 leaned towards CD4+. Some responding clones were detected in pre-infection memory, suggesting pre-existing cross-reactive memory T cells joined the SARS-CoV-2 response. The second-wave clones that peaked on day 37 were not confirmed to be SARS-CoV-2 specific. Contracting CD4+ clones were located mainly in the CM and EM memory subsets, whereas CD8+ clones were found to be enriched in EMRA. Only two mild cases were covered by the study, and larger cohorts that include severe cases with pre-infection samples were considered necessary.

Sequencing instrument: Illumina NovaSeq 6000. cDNA libraries for TCRalpha and TCRbeta were prepared by 5'RACE using constant-segment primers, with sample barcodes and unique molecular identifiers added. RNA was extracted from every sample with Trizol reagent. Libraries were amplified in two PCR steps, with a second sample barcode and Illumina TruSeq adapters added in the second step. Sequencing of the libraries was done on an Illumina NovaSeq, producing 2 x 150 bp paired-end reads. The paper's processing steps were these. Reads were demultiplexed and collapsed into UMI-guided consensus sequences with migec v1.2.7. With mixcr v2.1.11, UMI consensuses were aligned to TRA and TRB V and J templates and assembled into clonotypes. Expanded or contracted clonotypes were those called significant by both edgeR and NoisET, with noise models trained on biological replicates. For edgeR calls, a false discovery rate-adjusted p below 0.01 and a log2 fold-change threshold of 1 were applied. As an exploratory analysis of dynamics, max-normalized trajectories of the 1000 most abundant clonotypes were examined with PCA combined with hierarchical clustering. Separately sequenced CD4+ and CD8+ repertoires were used to assign the CD4 or CD8 phenotype of responding clones. TCRdb reanalyzed the raw reads on its own, using fastp at Q25 for trimming and MiXCR for clone calling, and kept in-frame beta chains. Rows with a matching CDR3 protein are joined into one entry that keeps the most common DNA and genes. The V and J calls were determined by TCRdb, not by the authors. Here the sample has 550,000 to 600,000 distinct CDR3 sequences; approximately 15% occur a single time. The ten largest account for 8.1% of the sample.

PBMCs were isolated by Ficoll-Paque density gradient centrifugation. Sequencing input: PBMCs or a T cell subset sorted from them (not recorded which). The clonotype originates from an adult woman who had mild COVID-19 (a few samples of this study predate the infection). The sample titles of this study are shuffled in the database, so cell type and time point are left out; the donor was told from shared clones. The rearrangement joined TRBV5-1 to TRBJ1-6; the D gene cannot be named for sure. The CDR3: CASSEDANNSPLHF. Read as DNA, the sequence is TGCGCCAGCAGCGAGGACGCGAACAATTCACCCCTCCACTTT. This CDR3, with the reference TRBV5-1 and TRBJ1-6 proteins standing in past its ends, gives the full variable domain KAGVTQTPRYLIKTRGQQVTLSCSPISGHRSVSWYQQTPGQGLQFLFEYFSETQRNKGNFPGRFSGRQFSNSRSEMNVSTLELGDSALYLCASSEDANNSPLHFGNGTRLTVT.